The next 31 T cell receptor beta chains were all read from a single sample in a study of OX40 agonist ivuxolimab in advanced cancers. Receptors were amplified or captured by the immunoSEQ multiplex PCR assay. TCRdb obtained this table from immuneACCESS and retained in-frame rearrangements with V and J assigned. These tables miss some clones; where compared with another copy, unresolved V genes account for less than half of the shortfall, and the remainder is unexplained. This sample holds around 67,000 clones; 87% were observed only once. Approximately 1.3% of the sample is taken by the ten largest. The source material was CD4+ or CD8+ T cells sorted from blood, sampled in a trial of the OX40 agonist ivuxolimab. All receptors derive from an adult with an advanced solid tumor such as melanoma, head and neck, liver or kidney cancer.

The chain joins TRBV28 to TRBJ2-6; 14 bases map to TRBD2. This CDR3 spans 19 amino acids. Germline CDR1 MDHEN, CDR2 SYDVKM. V lost 5 bases, J lost 2 bases, and 8 bases stayed unmatched. CDR3 coding DNA: TGTGCCAGCAGTCTCCGGGGACTAGCGGGAGATGCTGGGGCCAACGTCCTGACTTTC. It specifies CASSLRGLAGDAGANVLTF.

The rearrangement uses TRBV2 and TRBJ2-7; 7 nucleotides match TRBD1. Germline-derived CDR1 and CDR2 are SNHLY and FYNNEI. V was pared by 8 bases and J by 2 bases, with 15 bases of the junction left unmatched. The CDR3 covers 16 residues. CDR3 DNA sequence: TGTGCCAGCTTAAACCCTACAGGGGCACCACCCTACGAGCAGTACTTC. Its protein product is CASLNPTGAPPYEQYF.

V usage is TRBV29-1 and J usage is TRBJ1-3; D gene unclear. From germline, CDR1 is SQVTM and CDR2 ANQGSEA. The CDR3 has 15 residues. Trimming cost V 7 bases and J 0 bases, with 16 bases left between them. The CDR3 spells CSAAGLLGSGNTIYF. Written as DNA, the CDR3 is TGCAGCGCCGCGGGCCTGTTGGGCTCTGGAAACACCATATATTTT.

The rearrangement links TRBV7-2 to TRBJ1-3, with D uncertain. The CDR3 sequence is 16 residues long. V lost 2 bases and J 1 base, leaving 12 bases between the germline ends. Germline-derived CDR1 and CDR2 are SGHTA and FQGNSA. The CDR3 nucleotides are TGTGCCAGCAGCTTAAGAGCCCCGAATTCTGGAAACACCATATATTTT. Translated: CASSLRAPNSGNTIYF.

CDR3 region: CASSPTGTESNYGYTF. CDR3 nucleotides: TGCGCCAGCAGCCCGACCGGGACGGAATCCAACTATGGCTACACCTTC. The rearrangement joins TRBV4-1 to TRBJ1-2, with D possibly TRBD1 on 5 matching bases. Germline CDR1 is MGHRA and CDR2 is YSYEKL. This CDR3 region has 16 residues. The V gene lost 4 bases and the J gene lost 2 bases, with 17 bases spanning the gap.

CDR3 sequence (DNA): TGTGCCAGCAGTGAAGAGTCCGGGACAGGGACCGTCTATGGCTACACCTTC. Protein product: CASSEESGTGTVYGYTF. The V and J genes are TRBV6-1 and TRBJ1-2; 9 nucleotides align to TRBD1. The germline CDR1 and CDR2 sequences are MNHNS and SASEGT. The CDR3 is made up of 17 amino acids. J was trimmed by 4 bases and V by 1 base; bases with no gene match: 10.

Comments on this clone: Other DNA sequences within the sample encode an identical CDR3. The genes are TRBV27 and TRBJ1-4; tentatively, D is TRBD1 (6 bases). This CDR3 has 16 residues. Germline V gene data show CDR1 as MNHEY and CDR2 as SMNVEV (reference sequence). The germline V and J ends were trimmed by 3 bases and 4 bases, with 15 bases remaining between them. CDR3 in amino acids: CASSLGMGQVNEKLFF. The CDR3 DNA follows: TGTGCCAGCAGTTTGGGTATGGGACAAGTTAATGAAAAACTGTTTTTT. Filled out from reference TRBV27 and TRBJ1-4, the complete variable domain reads EAQVTQNPRYLITVTGKKLTVTCSQNMNHEYMSWYRQDPGLGLRQIYYSMNVEVTDKGDVPEGYKVSRKEKRNFPLILESPSPNQTSLYFCASSLGMGQVNEKLFFGSGTQLSVL.

The genes are TRBV19 and TRBJ2-7; D unresolved. Germline V gives CDR1 LNHDA, CDR2 SQIVND (reference sequence). V lost 7 bases to trimming and J lost 3 bases, with 10 bases between them. The CDR3 is 12 amino acids. Here the CDR3 DNA reads TGTGCCAGTATGAGAGCTGGCTACGAGCAGTACTTC. Translation: CASMRAGYEQYF.

This sequence joins TRBV29-1 and TRBJ2-1; D gene unclear. The germline V and J ends were trimmed by 5 bases and 4 bases, with 18 bases remaining between them. CDR1 is SQVTM and CDR2 is ANQGSEA in the germline V gene. The CDR3 contains 15 residues. CDR3 coding DNA: TGCAGCGTTAGTATTAGCCCCACAACATACAATGAGCAGTTCTTC. Its protein is CSVSISPTTYNEQFF.

This chain joins TRBV7-2 and TRBJ2-7; TRBD1 matches at 11 bases. V shed 4 bases and J 5 bases; nucleotides not matched to a gene: 4. Germline CDR1 reads SGHTA; CDR2 reads FQGNSA. The CDR3 consists of 14 residues. In DNA, the CDR3 is TGTGCCAGCAGCTCGCGGGGACAGGGGGACGAGCAGTACTTC. This codes for CASSSRGQGDEQYF.

V and J are TRBV7-9 and TRBJ1-2; 7 bases are shared with TRBD1. J was trimmed by 6 bases and V by 4 bases; bases with no gene match: 11. In germline, CDR1 is SEHNR, CDR2 FQNEAQ (reference sequence). The CDR3 loop spans 15 amino acids. This CDR3 reads CASSSHDREWDGYTF. The CDR3 DNA is TGTGCCAGCAGCTCGCACGACAGGGAGTGGGATGGCTACACCTTC. Looking up the rest from reference TRBV7-9 and TRBJ1-2 gives the full variable domain: DTGVSQNPRHKITKRGQNVTFRCDPISEHNRLYWYRQTLGQGPEFLTYFQNEAQLEKSRLLSDRFSAERPKGSFSTLEIQRTEQGDSAMYLCASSSHDREWDGYTFGSGTRLTVV.

The chain links TRBV7-3 to TRBJ1-2; D not resolved. The ends were cut back, 2 bases at V and 2 bases at J, with 9 bases in the middle. CDR1 and CDR2 (germline): SGHTA, FQGTGA. The CDR3 totals 14 residues. The CDR3: CASSLQDGNYGYTF. The DNA of the CDR3 is TGTGCCAGCAGCTTACAGGATGGGAACTATGGCTACACCTTC.

J is TRBJ2-7 and V is TRBV6-1; weak D call: TRBD2 (6 bases). CDR1 MNHNS and CDR2 SASEGT come from the germline V gene. Trimming pared 0 bases from V and 6 bases from J, leaving 9 bases between. The CDR3 is 13 amino acids. CDR3 in amino acids: CASSEAPGVEQYF. The CDR3, as DNA: TGTGCCAGCAGTGAAGCGCCGGGGGTCGAGCAGTACTTC.

The chain joins TRBV5-1 to TRBJ2-7; TRBD2 matches 8 bases. This CDR3 region has 17 residues. CDR1 is SGHRS, CDR2 YFSETQ, per germline. Losses at the gene ends were 6 bases for V and 0 bases for J; bases not matched to a gene: 14. The CDR3 loop reads CASNQNPSGRSSYEQYF. In nucleotides, the CDR3 is TGCGCCAGCAACCAGAATCCTAGCGGGCGCAGCTCCTACGAGCAGTACTTC.

The table lists this clone with a count of one. This chain connects TRBV10-3 to TRBJ1-4, with D uncertain. The CDR3 is made up of 13 amino acids. The V end was cut by 4 bases, the J end by 8 bases, with 11 bases between. Germline CDR1 and CDR2: ENHRY and SYGVKD. The CDR3 loop is CAISVVLGEKLFF. CDR3 DNA: TGTGCCATCAGTGTGGTGTTGGGGGAAAAACTGTTTTTT.

The chain uses TRBV6-6 and TRBJ1-1, with 10 bases aligning to TRBD1. The CDR3 totals 16 residues. Germline V gives CDR1 MNHNY, CDR2 SVGAGI (reference sequence). V shed 5 bases and J 1 base; nucleotides not matched to a gene: 7. For the CDR3, the DNA is TGTGCCAGCAGTCGCGGACAGGGGGTTAGGAACACTGAAGCTTTCTTT. Translated: CASSRGQGVRNTEAFF.

This chain links TRBV2 with TRBJ2-2; 9 nucleotides agree with TRBD2. The CDR3 totals 15 residues. Germline V gives CDR1 SNHLY, CDR2 FYNNEI. The J segment lost 4 bases and the V segment lost 5 bases, leaving 5 bases of the junction unmatched. For the CDR3, the DNA is TGTGCCAGCAGTTGGGCGGGAGGGAGCACCGGGGAGCTGTTTTTT. This translates into CASSWAGGSTGELFF.

The chain couples TRBV6-1 to TRBJ2-2; 8 nucleotides match TRBD1. V gave up 6 bases and J gave up 4 bases; unmatched junction bases: 4. Germline V CDR1 and CDR2: MNHNS, SASEGT. The CDR3 is 14 residues long. DNA of the CDR3: TGTGCCAGCAGGTACAGGGGGGCCACCGGGGAGCTGTTTTTT. It yields the protein CASRYRGATGELFF.

The chain combines TRBV6-6 with TRBJ1-1; D unclear. The CDR3 sequence is 12 residues long. Per germline, CDR1 MNHNY and CDR2 SVGAGI (reference sequence). V gave up 4 bases and J gave up 3 bases, with 6 bases separating them. The CDR3 loop is CASSSLDTEAFF. The CDR3 coding sequence is TGTGCCAGCAGTTCCCTAGACACTGAAGCTTTCTTT.

The chain employs TRBV4-3 and TRBJ2-4; D not resolved. Germline CDR1 and CDR2: LGHNA and YSLEER. V lost 4 bases to trimming and J lost 7 bases, with 14 bases between them. The CDR3 length is 14 residues. CDR3 amino acids: CASSRDASLNIQYF. The CDR3 DNA is TGCGCCAGCAGCCGTGACGCGAGTTTGAACATTCAGTACTTC.

The chain uses TRBV5-4 and TRBJ1-5, with D possibly matching TRBD1 (6 bases). Germline V CDR1 and CDR2: SGHNT, YYREEE (reference sequence). Trimming took off 0 bases at V and 7 bases at J, with 11 bases between the two ends. The CDR3 sequence is 14 residues long. CDR3 protein: CASSLDRAAQPQHF. The CDR3 DNA reads as TGTGCCAGCAGCTTGGACAGGGCGGCGCAGCCCCAGCATTTT.

The chain has TRBV29-1 and TRBJ2-7; 7 bases map to TRBD2. With 4 bases clipped from V and 6 bases from J, the junction kept 12 bases outside the gene matches. This CDR3 is 14 amino acids long. Germline lookup yields CDR1 SQVTM and CDR2 ANQGSEA. The CDR3 protein is CSVGEGGPGGEQYF. CDR3 coding DNA: TGCAGCGTTGGAGAGGGAGGGCCTGGGGGCGAGCAGTACTTC.

V gene TRBV7-2 combines with J gene TRBJ2-3; D might be TRBD2 (5 bases). The CDR3 consists of 15 residues. Germline CDR1 is SGHTA and CDR2 is FQGNSA. Trimming removed 5 bases from V and 2 bases from J, with 14 bases in between. CDR3 protein: CASSPSSGPTDTQYF. CDR3 nucleotide sequence: TGTGCCAGCAGCCCCTCAAGCGGCCCCACAGATACGCAGTATTTT.

V usage is TRBV2 and J usage is TRBJ2-5, with 7 nucleotides matching TRBD1. The germline CDR1 and CDR2 sequences are SNHLY and FYNNEI. After removal of 6 bases from V and 4 bases from J, the junction contained 5 bases not matched to a gene. CDR3 size: 13 residues. CDR3 loop: CASSGDRVETQYF. DNA of the CDR3: TGTGCCAGCAGCGGAGACAGGGTAGAGACCCAGTACTTC.

The chain links TRBV18 to TRBJ1-6; possibly TRBD1 for D (5 bases). CDR3 size: 17 residues. Trimming stripped 6 bases from V and 2 bases from J, with 17 bases between. Germline CDR1 reads KGHSH; CDR2 reads LQKENI. The chain's CDR3 is CASSAEGPRPYNSPLHF. The CDR3 region has the DNA TGTGCCAGCTCCGCGGAGGGGCCGCGGCCCTATAATTCACCCCTCCACTTT.

V gene TRBV19 combines with J gene TRBJ1-5, with D hard to call. V gave up 5 bases and J gave up 1 base, with 6 bases separating them. This CDR3 has 13 residues. Per germline, CDR1 LNHDA and CDR2 SQIVND (reference sequence). CDR3 in DNA: TGTGCCAGTAGTCCGAACAGCAATCAGCCCCAGCATTTT. It codes for CASSPNSNQPQHF.

This chain joins TRBV7-2 and TRBJ1-1; tentative D call: TRBD1 (5 bases). The V end was cut by 3 bases, the J end by 4 bases, with 18 bases between. Germline CDR1 and CDR2: SGHTA and FQGNSA. The CDR3 has 16 amino acids. The CDR3 nucleotides read TGTGCCAGCAGCTTTGCCCTCCCGGGACGTGGCACTGAAGCTTTCTTT. Residues: CASSFALPGRGTEAFF.

The rearrangement joins TRBV18 to TRBJ1-6, with 8 bases aligning to TRBD1. V shed 0 bases and J 7 bases; nucleotides not matched to a gene: 2. The CDR3 loop spans 15 amino acids. Germline V gene sequence: CDR1 KGHSH, CDR2 LQKENI. The CDR3 coding sequence is TGTGCCAGCTCACCACCCGGGACAGGAAATTCACCCCTCCACTTT. Amino acid sequence: CASSPPGTGNSPLHF. The entire variable domain, with the rest obtained from reference TRBV18 and TRBJ1-6, is as follows: NAGVMQNPRHLVRRRGQEARLRCSPMKGHSHVYWYRQLPEEGLKFMVYLQKENIIDESGMPKERFSAEFPKEGPSILRIQQVVRGDSAAYFCASSPPGTGNSPLHFGNGTRLTVT.

The V gene is TRBV28, the J gene TRBJ2-7; 7 bases line up with TRBD2. The CDR3 is made up of 13 amino acids. The trim removed 10 bases at V and 0 bases at J, leaving 6 bases unmatched. Germline V lookup: CDR1 MDHEN, CDR2 SYDVKM. The DNA for the CDR3 is TGTGCCACCCTCGGGGGGTACTCCTACGAGCAGTACTTC. This encodes CATLGGYSYEQYF.

The DNA of the CDR3 is TGTGCCAGCAGTAGGACAGAGGACAATCAGCCCCAGCATTTT. Protein product: CASSRTEDNQPQHF. The chain carries TRBV6-1 and TRBJ1-5, with a possible D match to TRBD1 (6 bases). V was cut by 5 bases and J by 3 bases, with 11 bases left in between. CDR3 length equals 14 residues. CDR1 and CDR2 from the germline V gene are MNHNS and SASEGT.

The chain recombines TRBV18 with TRBJ1-1; a weak D match, TRBD1 (5 bases). The CDR3 extends over 16 amino acids. The V gene lost 2 bases and the J gene lost 3 bases, with 16 bases spanning the gap. The germline V gene has CDR1 KGHSH and CDR2 LQKENI. CDR3 amino acids: CASSPTGRNSDTEAFF. CDR3 DNA: TGTGCCAGCTCACCAACAGGTCGAAATTCGGACACTGAAGCTTTCTTT.